The rows below give T cell receptor beta chains drawn from one sample of a study of cytomegalovirus exposure and HLA in healthy donors. Libraries were prepared by immunoSEQ multiplex PCR; TCRdb keeps only in-frame clonotypes and omits some of them. Seen here are under 200,000 clones, around 86% observed once, and the top ten hold roughly 6.7%. Material for sequencing was PBMCs. The receptors were sampled from a man aged 35 to 55 in good health and CMV-seropositive. Each CDR3 is given with its conserved first and last residue. Fields, in order: D gene, J gene, V gene, clone size, CDR3 DNA, CDR3 protein. A D gene is named only where the DNA matches it firmly. Only part of the rows carry a size: once, few, many, or a class if the clone is expanded.

TRBD2	TRBJ2-3	TRBV28	once	TGTGCCAGCAGTTTAGGGACTAGCGGGTTCACAGATACGCAGTATTTT	CASSLGTSGFTDTQYF
TRBD1	TRBJ1-1	TRBV7-2	.	TGTGCCAGCAGCTACCCCTCAGGGGGCTCTGAAGCTTTCTTT	CASSYPSGGSEAFF
.	TRBJ1-5	TRBV18	.	TGTGCCAGCTCACCAGCGCTGGGGGCCCCCGACCAGCATTTT	CASSPALGAPDQHF
.	TRBJ2-4	TRBV28	.	TGTGCCAGCAGTTTACGGTCGGGAAACATTCAGTACTTC	CASSLRSGNIQYF
TRBD1	TRBJ1-6	TRBV6-5	.	TGTGCCAGCAGTTTTTCGGGACAGGGGATTTTACCCCTCCACTTT	CASSFSGQGILPLHF
TRBD1	TRBJ1-1	TRBV7-9	once	TGTGCCAGCAGCTTCCACGGACAGGGGGCTACTGAAGCTTTCTTT	CASSFHGQGATEAFF
.	TRBJ2-5	TRBV9	.	TGTGCCAGCAGCCACCTGGGGACGGAGGGAGAGACCCAGTACTTC	CASSHLGTEGETQYF
TRBD1	TRBJ1-6	TRBV28	.	TGTGCCAGCAGAGAGGGGACAGGATATAATTCACCCCTCCACTTT	CASREGTGYNSPLHF
.	TRBJ2-7	TRBV27	once	TGTGCCAGCAGTTGGGATAGGGCAGGGACCTACGAGCAGTACTTC	CASSWDRAGTYEQYF
TRBD2	TRBJ2-7	TRBV9	.	TGTGCCAGCAGCGTAGAGGGTAGCGGGGAGTACGAGCAGTACTTC	CASSVEGSGEYEQYF
TRBD2	TRBJ2-3	TRBV30	.	TGTGCCTCTTTAGCGGGCTACACAGATACGCAGTATTTT	CASLAGYTDTQYF
.	TRBJ2-7	TRBV18	.	TGTGCCAGCTCACCAAGGAGCGACGAGCAGTACTTC	CASSPRSDEQYF
.	TRBJ1-5	TRBV1	.	TGCACCAGCAGCCATAAAGGGACAGCAGATCAGCCCCAGCATTTT	CTSSHKGTADQPQHF
.	TRBJ2-3	TRBV11-3	.	TGTGCCAGCAGCTTAGATCCTGGGCACGCAGATACGCAGTATTTT	CASSLDPGHADTQYF
.	TRBJ2-3	TRBV29-1	.	TGCAGCGTTGACGATCCGGCACTAGCCACAGATACGCAGTATTTT	CSVDDPALATDTQYF
.	TRBJ1-6	TRBV5-1	.	TGCGCCAGCAGCTTGGTTTCCGGGTCCCCCCTCCACTTT	CASSLVSGSPLHF
.	TRBJ2-7	TRBV5-1	.	TGCGCCAGCAGCTGGACAACCGGGAGAGCCTACGAGCAGTACTTC	CASSWTTGRAYEQYF
.	TRBJ2-7	TRBV30	.	TGTGCCTGGAGCAGCCACAGTTCCTTCTACGAGCAGTACTTC	CAWSSHSSFYEQYF
TRBD1	TRBJ2-7	TRBV5-8	once	TGTGCCAGCAGCTTCGACAGGGGACAGTCCTACGAGCAGTACTTC	CASSFDRGQSYEQYF
TRBD1	TRBJ2-7	TRBV5-4	.	TGTGCCAGCAGTTCCGGACAGGGGTCCCACGAGCAGTACTTC	CASSSGQGSHEQYF
TRBD1	TRBJ2-7	TRBV7-2	.	TGTGCCAGCAGACTAGCCCCGGGACAGGGTGGCGAGCAGTACTTC	CASRLAPGQGGEQYF
.	TRBJ2-2	TRBV7-2	few	TGTGCCAGCAGCTTCGGGGGAACCGGGGAGCTGTTTTTT	CASSFGGTGELFF
.	TRBJ1-2	TRBV7-2	.	TGTGCCAGCACCCTAAACAGGTGGGGGGACTATGGCTACACCTTC	CASTLNRWGDYGYTF
TRBD2	TRBJ2-1	TRBV2	.	TGTGCCAGCAGTGGGGTACTAGCGGGGCTCCGGCGCAATGAGCAGTTCTTC	CASSGVLAGLRRNEQFF
TRBD1	TRBJ1-2	TRBV29-1	.	TGCAGCGCAAAGGACAGGGGGGAGGTTGGCTACACCTTC	CSAKDRGEVGYTF
TRBD2	TRBJ2-5	TRBV7-3	.	TGTGCCAGCAGCTCGGGACTAGCGGGGGGCCAAGAGACCCAGTACTTC	CASSSGLAGGQETQYF
.	TRBJ1-5	TRBV2	.	TGTGCCGTTGCGGAATATAGCAATCAGCCCCAGCATTTT	CAVAEYSNQPQHF
.	TRBJ2-3	TRBV2	.	TGTGCCAGCAGTGAAGCGGGGACACCCCGAGATACGCAGTATTTT	CASSEAGTPRDTQYF
TRBD2	TRBJ2-3	TRBV27	.	TGTGCCAGCAGTTTGGGAGGGGTCACAGATACGCAGTATTTT	CASSLGGVTDTQYF
.	TRBJ2-2	TRBV7-6	.	TGTGCCAGCAGCTTAGCCGGTTGGGAGCGAAACACCGGGGAGCTGTTTTTT	CASSLAGWERNTGELFF
TRBD1	TRBJ2-7	TRBV4-1	.	TGCGCCAGCAGCCACACCGGGACAGGAACCTACGAGCAGTACTTC	CASSHTGTGTYEQYF
TRBD2	TRBJ2-7	TRBV28	.	TGTGCCTCTCACCCCGGGGGGACCTCCTACGAGCAGTACTTC	CASHPGGTSYEQYF
.	TRBJ2-1	TRBV5-1	.	TGCGCCAGCAGCCGGGGGGCTAGCGGCTACTACAATGAGCAGTTCTTC	CASSRGASGYYNEQFF
.	TRBJ2-7	TRBV7-8	.	TGTGCCAGCGCTCGGACGGGAACCTCCTACGAGCAGTACTTC	CASARTGTSYEQYF
.	TRBJ1-6	TRBV6-1	.	TGTGCCAGCAGTGACGAATGGAGAGGAGCTGGTTCACCCCTCCACTTT	CASSDEWRGAGSPLHF
.	TRBJ2-2	TRBV28	.	TGTGCCAGCAGTTTGGGGAAGGGAGGCACCGGGGAGCTGTTTTTT	CASSLGKGGTGELFF
.	TRBJ1-2	TRBV2	.	TGTGCCAGCAGTGGGGTTAGCGGCTACACCTTC	CASSGVSGYTF